Presented here are 7 T cell receptor beta chains from one specimen sequenced in a study of Ad26.COV2.S vaccination and SARS-CoV-2 variants. Data came from immunoSEQ multiplex PCR; TCRdb stores just in-frame clones and leaves some out. The sample lists roughly 500,000 clones, around nine tenths occurring once. Treatment in this sample: roughly 18 received Ad26.COV2.S at low or high dose, single or two shots; 5 received placebo; per-sample allocation not given. At day 63 after the first vaccine or placebo injection, samples were drawn. This specimen consisted of peripheral blood, obtained in a trial of Ad26.COV2.S vaccine versus placebo. These receptor sequences come from a person between 18 and 59 years old who received the Ad26.COV2.S COVID-19 vaccine or a placebo.

This clone was detected once. This sequence joins TRBV19 and TRBJ1-1; D not resolved. Germline CDR1 LNHDA, CDR2 SQIVND (reference sequence). V was pared by 5 bases and J by 4 bases, with 8 bases between. The CDR3 contains 12 residues. The CDR3 spells CASSEYGTEAFF. For the CDR3, the DNA is TGTGCCAGTAGTGAGTACGGCACTGAAGCTTTCTTT.

This chain uses TRBV20-1 with TRBJ2-5; no clear D. Deletions cut 3 bases from V and 5 bases from J, with 7 bases between. The CDR3 sequence is 11 residues long. Per the germline V gene, CDR1 is DFQATT and CDR2 is SNEGSKA (reference sequence). In nucleotides, the CDR3 is TGCAGTGCTAGTCACGGGGAGACCCAGTACTTC. Translated, it gives CSASHGETQYF.

J is TRBJ2-7 and V is TRBV28; no definite D call. CDR3 size: 16 residues. Between the trimmed V and J ends, which lost 5 bases and 0 bases, there was a span of 17 bases. CDR1 is MDHEN and CDR2 is SYDVKM in the germline V gene. The CDR3 reads CASSPPLGLPSYEQYF. The CDR3 DNA is TGTGCCAGCAGTCCCCCCCTGGGCCTCCCCTCCTACGAGCAGTACTTC.

The genes are TRBV11-2 and TRBJ2-1; D may match TRBD1 or TRBD2 (6 bases each). The CDR3 has 15 amino acids. Trimming shortened V by 10 bases and J by 2 bases, and 18 bases separated the two germline ends. CDR1 SGHAT and CDR2 FQNNGV come from the germline V gene. The CDR3 region has the DNA TGTGCCACGGCGACCCCGAGGGGGGCCTACAATGAGCAGTTCTTC. Translating gives CATATPRGAYNEQFF.

The chain couples TRBV28 to TRBJ1-5; D is ambiguous. Germline values: CDR1 MDHEN, CDR2 SYDVKM. Trimming stripped 3 bases from V and 3 bases from J, with 9 bases between. The CDR3 runs to 14 residues. Written as DNA, the CDR3 is TGTGCCAGCAGTTTTCGGCGGATCAATCAGCCCCAGCATTTT. Amino acid sequence: CASSFRRINQPQHF.

The chain uses TRBV18 and TRBJ1-5; D is ambiguous. Per the germline V gene, CDR1 is KGHSH and CDR2 is LQKENI. There are 16 residues in the CDR3. Trimming pared 5 bases from V and 9 bases from J, leaving 23 bases between. The CDR3 region has the DNA TGTGCCAGCTCAGAATTGGGGAACACGGGGATTTGGCCCCAGCATTTT. This gives the protein CASSELGNTGIWPQHF.

This chain connects TRBV5-1 to TRBJ1-6; no clear D gene. V shed 0 bases and J shed 7 bases, with 5 bases lying between them. This CDR3 is 13 amino acids long. Germline V gives CDR1 SGHRS, CDR2 YFSETQ. CDR3 DNA sequence: TGCGCCAGCAGCTTGGCTCTAAATTCACCCCTCCACTTT. Amino acids: CASSLALNSPLHF.